The TCR beta chain under discussion was sequenced for a study of T cell responses to AZD1222 COVID-19 vaccine. Profiled with immunoSEQ multiplex PCR; TCRdb holds only in-frame clones, not every one. The data hold about 160,000 clones, with about nine tenths observed a single time. V gave up 2 bases and J gave up 6 bases; unmatched junction bases: 3. The CDR3 has 13 residues. Looked up from germline, CDR1 is GTSNPN and CDR2 is SVGIG (reference sequence). The rearrangement uses TRBV30 and TRBJ1-5, with 8 positions matching TRBD1. The receptor comes from an adult in good health. Material: peripheral blood, obtained on day 0 of AZD1222 vaccination. CDR3 region: CAWSKTGGQPQHF. The CDR3 DNA sequence: TGTGCCTGGAGTAAAACAGGGGGTCAGCCCCAGCATTTT.